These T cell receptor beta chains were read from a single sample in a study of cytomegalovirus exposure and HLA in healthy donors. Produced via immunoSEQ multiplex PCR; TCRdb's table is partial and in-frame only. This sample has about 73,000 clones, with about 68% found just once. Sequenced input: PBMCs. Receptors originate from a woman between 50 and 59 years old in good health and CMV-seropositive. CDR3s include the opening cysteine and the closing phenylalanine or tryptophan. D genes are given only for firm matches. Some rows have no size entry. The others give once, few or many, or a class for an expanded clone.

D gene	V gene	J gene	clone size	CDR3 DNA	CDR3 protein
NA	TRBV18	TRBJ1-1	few	TGTGCCAGCTCACCAGAACGTTTGGGCAGGGGTACTTTCTTT	CASSPERLGRGTFF
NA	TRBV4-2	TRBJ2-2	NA	TGTGCCAGCAGCCAAGGCAGGGTGGACACCGGGGAGCTGTTTTTT	CASSQGRVDTGELFF
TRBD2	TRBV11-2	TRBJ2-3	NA	TGTGCCAGCAGCCAGGGACTAGCGGGTTCTAGCACAGATACGCAGTATTTT	CASSQGLAGSSTDTQYF
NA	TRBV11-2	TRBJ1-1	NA	TGTGCCAGCAGCTTAGTGAGGAGGAACACTGAAGCTTTCTTT	CASSLVRRNTEAFF
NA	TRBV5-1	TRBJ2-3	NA	TGCGCCAGCAGCTCGGGGGTCGGCGGGGAACGCACAGATACGCAGTATTTT	CASSSGVGGERTDTQYF
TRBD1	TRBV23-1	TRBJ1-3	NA	TGCGCCAGCGGCCCCGGGACAGGGTCGTCTGGAAACACCATATATTTT	CASGPGTGSSGNTIYF
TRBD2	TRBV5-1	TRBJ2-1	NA	TGCGCCAGCAGCGGCGGGACTAGCGGGGGCCATGAGCAGTTCTTC	CASSGGTSGGHEQFF
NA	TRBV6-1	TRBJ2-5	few	TGTGCCAGCAGTGAAGAAAGCAGGGTAAAGACCCAGTACTTC	CASSEESRVKTQYF
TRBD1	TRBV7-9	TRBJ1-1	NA	TGTGCCAGCGAAAGAGGGACAGGGGCGAACACTGAAGCTTTCTTT	CASERGTGANTEAFF
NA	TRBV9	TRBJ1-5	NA	TGTGCCAGCAGCGTAGATCCGGGGAATCAGCCCCAGCATTTT	CASSVDPGNQPQHF
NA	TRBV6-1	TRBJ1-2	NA	TGTGCCAGCAGTGAGAACAGGGAATCTGGCTACACCTTC	CASSENRESGYTF
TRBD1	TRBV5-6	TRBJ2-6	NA	TGTGCCAGCAACGTTCGGGACAGGGGGCTATATGGGGCCAACGTCCTGACTTTC	CASNVRDRGLYGANVLTF
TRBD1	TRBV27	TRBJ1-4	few	TGTGCCAGCAGTTTACAGACAGGGTTTGAAAAACTGTTTTTT	CASSLQTGFEKLFF
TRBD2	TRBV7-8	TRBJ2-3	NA	TGTGCCAGCAGCTCGACCATGGGGGGGACAGATACGCAGTATTTT	CASSSTMGGTDTQYF
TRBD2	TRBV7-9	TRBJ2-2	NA	TGTGCCAGCAGCTCCCGGGGGGGTAGTTCCGGGGAGCTGTTTTTT	CASSSRGGSSGELFF
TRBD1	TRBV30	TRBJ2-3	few	TGTGCCTGGAGTGTACGGGACAGGATCACAGATACGCAGTATTTT	CAWSVRDRITDTQYF
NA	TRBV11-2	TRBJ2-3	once	TGTGCCAGCAGCTCATGGAGCGAGGCAGATACGCAGTATTTT	CASSSWSEADTQYF
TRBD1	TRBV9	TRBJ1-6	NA	TGTGCCAGCAACTTAGGCCAGGGACAGGGATATAATTCACCCCTCCACTTT	CASNLGQGQGYNSPLHF
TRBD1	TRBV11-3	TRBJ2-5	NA	TGTGCCAGCAGCTTCGACAGGGAGGAGACCCAGTACTTC	CASSFDREETQYF
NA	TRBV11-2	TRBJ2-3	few	TGTGCCAGCACCCGAGGTTATGGGGGGGCTTTCACAGATACGCAGTATTTT	CASTRGYGGAFTDTQYF
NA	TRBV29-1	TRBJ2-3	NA	TGCAGCGTTGTCTCAACAGAGGATACGCAGTATTTT	CSVVSTEDTQYF
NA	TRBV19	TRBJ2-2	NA	TGTGCCAGTAGTATAGACGGGGGGCCTTTTGAGACCGGGGAGCTGTTTTTT	CASSIDGGPFETGELFF
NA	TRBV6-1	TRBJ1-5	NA	TGTGCCAGCAGTGTCGGTCGTGGCAATCAGCCCCAGCATTTT	CASSVGRGNQPQHF
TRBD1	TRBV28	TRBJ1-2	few	TGTGCCAGCAGTTTACCGCAGGGGGGCTATGGCTACACCTTC	CASSLPQGGYGYTF
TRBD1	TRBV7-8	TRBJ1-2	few	TGTGCCAGCAGTTACAGGGGAGGAGAGGACTACACCTTC	CASSYRGGEDYTF
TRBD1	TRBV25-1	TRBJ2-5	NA	TGTGCCAGCAGTTCGAACAGGGGGCGTAGAGAGACCCAGTACTTC	CASSSNRGRRETQYF
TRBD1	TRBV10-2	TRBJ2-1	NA	TGCGCCAGCAGCGACCCGGGACAGAACTACAATGAGCAGTTCTTC	CASSDPGQNYNEQFF
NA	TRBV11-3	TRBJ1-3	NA	TGTGCCAGCAGCTTGGGGGACAGAAACACCATATATTTT	CASSLGDRNTIYF
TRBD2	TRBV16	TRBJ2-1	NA	TGTGCCAGCAGCCAGCTTGTCGGGGGGGCGCGGGTCAATGAGCAGTTCTTC	CASSQLVGGARVNEQFF
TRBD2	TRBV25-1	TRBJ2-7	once	TGTGCCAGCAGCTCTCCGGGGGGTCCGGCCTACGAGCAGTACTTC	CASSSPGGPAYEQYF
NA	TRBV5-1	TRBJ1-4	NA	TGCGCCAGCAGCTCCACAGGGAGGGCTAATGAAAAACTGTTTTTT	CASSSTGRANEKLFF
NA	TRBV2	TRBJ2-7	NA	TGTGCCATCGGGACACAGCCTTCCTACGAGCAGTACTTC	CAIGTQPSYEQYF
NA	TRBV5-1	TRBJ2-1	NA	TGCGCCAGCAGCTTGGCGGGGGACTCCTACAATGAGCAGTTCTTC	CASSLAGDSYNEQFF
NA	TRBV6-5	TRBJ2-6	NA	TGTGCCAGCAGTTCCAGGGCGAGCTCTGGGGCCAACGTCCTGACTTTC	CASSSRASSGANVLTF
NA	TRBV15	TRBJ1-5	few	TGTGCCACCAGCAGAACCGGTAGCAATCAGCCCCAGCATTTT	CATSRTGSNQPQHF
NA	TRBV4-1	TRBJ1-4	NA	TGCGCCAGCAGCCAAGATTACCGGACAGTTAATGAAAAACTGTTTTTT	CASSQDYRTVNEKLFF
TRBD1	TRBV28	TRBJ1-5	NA	TGTGCCAGCTCCTGGACAGGGGCTACGGATCAGCCCCAGCATTTT	CASSWTGATDQPQHF
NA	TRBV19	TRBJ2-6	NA	TGTGCCAGTACCCAAACCGGGTTCAGTCCCGGAGGGGCCAACGTCCTGACTTTC	CASTQTGFSPGGANVLTF
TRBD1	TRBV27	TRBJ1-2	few	TGTGCCACCGGGACAGGGGGCGCTGGCTACACCTTC	CATGTGGAGYTF
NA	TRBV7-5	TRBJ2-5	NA	TGTGCCAGAAGCGCCCGACAGGGGATGGGCCACTGGGGCCAGTACTTC	CARSARQGMGHWGQYF
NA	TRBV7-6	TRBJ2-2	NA	TGTGCCAGCAGCTTAGCTCTGGGCCACGCGAACACCGGGGAGCTGTTTTTT	CASSLALGHANTGELFF
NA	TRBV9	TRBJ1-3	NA	TGTGCCAGCAGCGTCTATACAGAGGGATACATATATTTT	CASSVYTEGYIYF
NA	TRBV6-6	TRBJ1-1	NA	TGTGCCAGCACCCAGAATAAAAACACTGAAGCTTTCTTT	CASTQNKNTEAFF
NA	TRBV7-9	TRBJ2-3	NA	TGTGCCAGCAGCCAGCTCGGGTGGTACCCAGATACGCAGTATTTT	CASSQLGWYPDTQYF
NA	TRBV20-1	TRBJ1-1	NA	TGCAGTGCCTTGGACATTAATGAAGCTTTCTTT	CSALDINEAFF
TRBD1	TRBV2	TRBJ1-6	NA	TGTGCCAGCAGTCGGCTGGGACAGGGATATTCACCCCTCCACTTT	CASSRLGQGYSPLHF
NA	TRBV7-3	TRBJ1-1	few	TGTGCCAGCAGCGCTCAGGGGACTGAAGCTTTCTTT	CASSAQGTEAFF
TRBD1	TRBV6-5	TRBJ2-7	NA	TGTGCCAGCAGTTACTCAGGGGGCTCATCCTACGAGCAGTACTTC	CASSYSGGSSYEQYF
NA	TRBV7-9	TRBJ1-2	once	TGTGCCAGCAGCTTATTGTCAGGGAATAACTATGGCTACACCTTC	CASSLLSGNNYGYTF
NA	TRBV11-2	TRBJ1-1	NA	TGTGCCAGCAGCTCACGGTTAAACACTGAAGCTTTCTTT	CASSSRLNTEAFF
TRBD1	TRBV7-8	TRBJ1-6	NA	TGTGCCAGCAGTTTCGAGGACAGGGGTTATTCACCCCTCCACTTT	CASSFEDRGYSPLHF
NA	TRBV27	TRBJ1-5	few	TGTGCCAGCAGTTTGTCGACTTCTTATAGCAATCAGCCCCAGCATTTT	CASSLSTSYSNQPQHF
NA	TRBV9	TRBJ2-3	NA	TGTGCCAGCAGCGTTGTTTCAACTGCAGATACGCAGTATTTT	CASSVVSTADTQYF
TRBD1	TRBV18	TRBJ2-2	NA	TGTGCCAGCTCTCATCTCCGGACAGGGGTGAACACCGGGGAGCTGTTTTTT	CASSHLRTGVNTGELFF
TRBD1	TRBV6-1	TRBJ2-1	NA	TGTGCCAGCAGTGACTCCACAGGGGGGCCAGATGAGCAGTTCTTC	CASSDSTGGPDEQFF
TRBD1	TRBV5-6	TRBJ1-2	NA	TGTGCCAGCAGCTTGGCTGGGACAGGGACGAACTATGGCTACACCTTC	CASSLAGTGTNYGYTF
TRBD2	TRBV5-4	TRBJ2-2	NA	TGTGCCAGCAGCCCCGGACTAGCGGGGGGGAACACCGGGGAGCTGTTTTTT	CASSPGLAGGNTGELFF
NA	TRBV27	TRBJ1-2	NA	TGTGCCAGCGCTCAATCGCGGGACCTCACCCAGTACACCTTC	CASAQSRDLTQYTF
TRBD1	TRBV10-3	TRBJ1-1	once	TGTGCCTCGATCGGGACAGGGGGCACTGAAGCTTTCTTT	CASIGTGGTEAFF
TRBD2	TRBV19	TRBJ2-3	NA	TGTGCCAGTAGTATTGGTAGCGGGGCTGATACGCAGTATTTT	CASSIGSGADTQYF